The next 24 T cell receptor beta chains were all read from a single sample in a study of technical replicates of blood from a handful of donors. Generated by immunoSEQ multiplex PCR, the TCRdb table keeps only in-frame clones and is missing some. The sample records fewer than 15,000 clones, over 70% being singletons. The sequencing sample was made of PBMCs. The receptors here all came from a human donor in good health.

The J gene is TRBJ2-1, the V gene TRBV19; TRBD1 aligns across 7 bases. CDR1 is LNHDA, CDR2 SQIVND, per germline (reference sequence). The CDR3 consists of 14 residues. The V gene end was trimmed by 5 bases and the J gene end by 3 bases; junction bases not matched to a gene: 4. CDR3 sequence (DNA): TGTGCCAGTAGTGAGACAGGGAACTACAATGAGCAGTTCTTC. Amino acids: CASSETGNYNEQFF.

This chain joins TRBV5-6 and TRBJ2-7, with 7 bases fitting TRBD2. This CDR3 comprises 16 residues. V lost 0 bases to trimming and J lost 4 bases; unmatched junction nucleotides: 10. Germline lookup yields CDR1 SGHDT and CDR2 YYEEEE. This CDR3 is CASSLVGGSGPYEQYF. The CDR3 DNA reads TGTGCCAGCAGCTTGGTCGGGGGGTCAGGACCGTACGAGCAGTACTTC.

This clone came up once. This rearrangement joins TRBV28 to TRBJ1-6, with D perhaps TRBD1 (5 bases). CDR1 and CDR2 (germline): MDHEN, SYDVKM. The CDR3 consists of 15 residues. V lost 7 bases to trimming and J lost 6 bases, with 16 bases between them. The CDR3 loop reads CASTEPQGRNSPLHF. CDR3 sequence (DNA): TGTGCCAGCACTGAACCCCAGGGTCGTAATTCACCCCTCCACTTT.

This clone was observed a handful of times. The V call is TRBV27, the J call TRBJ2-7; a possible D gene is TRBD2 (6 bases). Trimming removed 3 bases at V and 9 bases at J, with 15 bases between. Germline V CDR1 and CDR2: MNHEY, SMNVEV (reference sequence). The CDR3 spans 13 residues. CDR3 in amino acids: CASSFTSAGAQYF. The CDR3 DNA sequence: TGTGCCAGCAGTTTCACGTCAGCGGGCGCGCAGTACTTC.

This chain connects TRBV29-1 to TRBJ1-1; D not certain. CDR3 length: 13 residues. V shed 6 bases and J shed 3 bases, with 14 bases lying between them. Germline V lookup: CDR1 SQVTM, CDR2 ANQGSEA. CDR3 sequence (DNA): TGCAGCGTCCGACCCGAGGCGGACACTGAAGCTTTCTTT. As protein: CSVRPEADTEAFF.

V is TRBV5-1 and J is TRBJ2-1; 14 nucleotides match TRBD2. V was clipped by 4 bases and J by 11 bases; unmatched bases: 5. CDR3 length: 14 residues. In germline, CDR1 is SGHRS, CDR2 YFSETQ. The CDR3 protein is CASSTGLAGGKQFF. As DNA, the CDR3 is TGCGCCAGCAGCACCGGACTAGCGGGAGGTAAGCAGTTCTTC.

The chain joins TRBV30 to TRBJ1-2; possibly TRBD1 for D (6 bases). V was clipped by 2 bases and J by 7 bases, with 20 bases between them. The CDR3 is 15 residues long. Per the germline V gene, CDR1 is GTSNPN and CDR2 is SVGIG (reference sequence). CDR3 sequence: CAWSTLVGGTGGYTF. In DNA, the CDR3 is TGTGCCTGGAGTACCTTAGTAGGGGGTACGGGTGGCTACACCTTC.

The DNA of the CDR3 is TGTGCCAGCGGGGGGGGGAATACCTACGAGCAGTACTTC. Amino acid sequence: CASGGGNTYEQYF. This chain uses TRBV28 with TRBJ2-7; 7 bases are a match to TRBD2. CDR1 and CDR2 from the germline V gene are MDHEN and SYDVKM. This CDR3 has 13 amino acids. The trim removed 8 bases at V and 2 bases at J, leaving 6 bases unmatched.

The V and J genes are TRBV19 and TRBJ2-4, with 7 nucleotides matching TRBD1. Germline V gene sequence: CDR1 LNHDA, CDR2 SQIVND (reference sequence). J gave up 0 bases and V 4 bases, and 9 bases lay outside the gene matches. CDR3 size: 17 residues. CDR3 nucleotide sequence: TGTGCCAGTAGTAACCAAGGACAGGAACTAGCCAAAAACATTCAGTACTTC. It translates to CASSNQGQELAKNIQYF.

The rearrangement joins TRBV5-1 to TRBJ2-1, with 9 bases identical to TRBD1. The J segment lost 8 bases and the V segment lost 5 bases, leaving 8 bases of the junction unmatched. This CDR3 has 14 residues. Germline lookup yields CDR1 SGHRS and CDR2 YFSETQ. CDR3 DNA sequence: TGCGCCAGCAGTCGCACAGGGGGCTTTGATGAGCAGTTCTTC. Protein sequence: CASSRTGGFDEQFF.

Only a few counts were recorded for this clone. CDR3 DNA sequence: TGTGCCAGCAGTTTGGGTCAGGGGGCGGAAAGATCTGAAAAACTGTTTTTT. Translation gives CASSLGQGAERSEKLFF. The chain couples TRBV27 to TRBJ1-4, with 8 bases matching TRBD1. J lost 7 bases, V lost 3 bases, and 13 bases had no gene match. CDR3 length: 17 amino acids. Germline CDR1 MNHEY, CDR2 SMNVEV (reference sequence).

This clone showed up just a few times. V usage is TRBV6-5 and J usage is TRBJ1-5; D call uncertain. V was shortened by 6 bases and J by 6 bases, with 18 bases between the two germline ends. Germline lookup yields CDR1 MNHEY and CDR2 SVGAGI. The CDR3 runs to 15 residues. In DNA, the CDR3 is TGTGCCAGCAGCTCCTGGGGAGGGAACGCTCAGCCCCAGCATTTT. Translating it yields CASSSWGGNAQPQHF.

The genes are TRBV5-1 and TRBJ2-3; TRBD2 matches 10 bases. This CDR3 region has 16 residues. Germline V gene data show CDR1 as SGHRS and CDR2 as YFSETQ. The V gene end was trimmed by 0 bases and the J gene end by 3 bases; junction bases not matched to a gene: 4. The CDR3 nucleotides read TGCGCCAGCAGCTTGGCACTAGCGGGAAGGACAGATACGCAGTATTTT. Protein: CASSLALAGRTDTQYF.

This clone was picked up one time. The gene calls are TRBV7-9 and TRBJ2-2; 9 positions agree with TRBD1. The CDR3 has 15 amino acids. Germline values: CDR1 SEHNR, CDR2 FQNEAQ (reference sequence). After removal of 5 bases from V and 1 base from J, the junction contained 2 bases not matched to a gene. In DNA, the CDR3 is TGTGCCAGCAGCCCGACAGGGGGGAACACCGGGGAGCTGTTTTTT. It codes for CASSPTGGNTGELFF. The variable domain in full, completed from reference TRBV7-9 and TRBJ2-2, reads DTGVSQNPRHKITKRGQNVTFRCDPISEHNRLYWYRQTLGQGPEFLTYFQNEAQLEKSRLLSDRFSAERPKGSFSTLEIQRTEQGDSAMYLCASSPTGGNTGELFFGEGSRLTVL.

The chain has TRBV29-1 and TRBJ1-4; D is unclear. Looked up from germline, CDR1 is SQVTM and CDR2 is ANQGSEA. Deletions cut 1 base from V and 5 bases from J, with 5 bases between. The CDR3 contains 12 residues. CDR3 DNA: TGCAGCGTTGAAGCGGGGAATGAAAAACTGTTTTTT. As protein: CSVEAGNEKLFF.

The CDR3: CASSPLIPAGGETQYF. The CDR3 DNA is TGCGCCAGCAGCCCCCTCATCCCAGCGGGAGGAGAGACCCAGTACTTC. The chain has TRBV5-1 and TRBJ2-5, with 9 bases aligning to TRBD2. Germline V lookup: CDR1 SGHRS, CDR2 YFSETQ. Unmatched junction bases numbered 11, after V lost 4 bases and J lost 4 bases. CDR3 size: 16 residues.

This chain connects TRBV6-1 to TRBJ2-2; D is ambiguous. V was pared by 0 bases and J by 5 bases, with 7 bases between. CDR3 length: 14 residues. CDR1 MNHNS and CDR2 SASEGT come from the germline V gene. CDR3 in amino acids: CASSEAPETGELFF. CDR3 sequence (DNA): TGTGCCAGCAGTGAAGCGCCGGAGACCGGGGAGCTGTTTTTT.

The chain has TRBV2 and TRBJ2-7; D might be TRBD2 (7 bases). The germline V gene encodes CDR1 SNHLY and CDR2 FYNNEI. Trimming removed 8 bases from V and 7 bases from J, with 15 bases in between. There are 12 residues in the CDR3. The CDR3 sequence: CASRGARWEQYF. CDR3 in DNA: TGTGCCAGCCGGGGGGCCAGATGGGAGCAGTACTTC.

CDR3 bases: TGTGCCAGCAGCTTAGCGGGGGAATACAATGAGCAGTTCTTC. Amino acid sequence: CASSLAGEYNEQFF. The chain links TRBV11-3 to TRBJ2-1; possibly TRBD2 for D (6 bases). With 1 base removed from V and 4 bases from J, the gap between germline ends came to 8 bases. Germline V lookup: CDR1 SGHNT, CDR2 YENEEA. The CDR3 contains 14 residues.

The CDR3, as DNA: TGTGCCAGCAGTGAACAGGGCGGTAGTCAGCCCCAGCATTTT. Its protein is CASSEQGGSQPQHF. This chain connects TRBV2 to TRBJ1-5; possible D gene TRBD1, 5 bases. The germline CDR1 and CDR2 sequences are SNHLY and FYNNEI. The CDR3 sequence is 14 residues long. Between the trimmed V and J ends, which lost 2 bases and 6 bases, there was a span of 11 bases.

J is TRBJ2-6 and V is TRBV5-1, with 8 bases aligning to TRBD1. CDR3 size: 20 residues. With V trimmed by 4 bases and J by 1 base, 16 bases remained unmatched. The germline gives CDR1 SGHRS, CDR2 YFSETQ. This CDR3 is CASSQKTGAVSVSGANVLTF. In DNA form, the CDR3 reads TGCGCCAGCAGCCAAAAGACAGGGGCCGTTAGTGTGTCTGGGGCCAACGTCCTGACTTTC.

As DNA, the CDR3 is TGCGCCAGCAGCTTTGGACAGGGGACCAACTATGGCTACACCTTC. Translation: CASSFGQGTNYGYTF. V gene TRBV5-1 combines with J gene TRBJ1-2; 9 positions match TRBD1. The CDR3 contains 15 residues. The V gene end was trimmed by 2 bases and the J gene end by 2 bases; junction bases not matched to a gene: 4. Germline V gives CDR1 SGHRS, CDR2 YFSETQ.

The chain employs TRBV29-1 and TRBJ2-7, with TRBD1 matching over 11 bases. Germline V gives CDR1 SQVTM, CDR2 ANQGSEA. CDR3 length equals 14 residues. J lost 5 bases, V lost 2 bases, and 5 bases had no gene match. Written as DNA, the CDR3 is TGCAGCGTTGAACTTTGGACAGGGGGCAACGAGCAGTACTTC. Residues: CSVELWTGGNEQYF.

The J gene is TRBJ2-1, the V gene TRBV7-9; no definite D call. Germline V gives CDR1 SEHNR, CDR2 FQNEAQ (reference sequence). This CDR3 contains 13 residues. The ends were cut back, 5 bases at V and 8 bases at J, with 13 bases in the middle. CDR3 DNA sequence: TGTGCCAGCAGCCAGAACCAGGTGGATGAGCAGTTCTTC. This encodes CASSQNQVDEQFF.